This T cell receptor (beta chain) derives from a study of identical twins. The CDR3 contains 17 residues. Germline assignment: CDR1 DFQATT and CDR2 SNEGSKA (reference sequence). Trimming cost V 1 base and J 0 bases, with 16 bases left between them. In the case of this clonotype: What it binds is unknown.

Study outcomes and limitations: Models predicted too little out-of-frame TCR alpha sharing in monozygotic twins.

TCRdb re-analysed the 5' RACE reads in MiXCR, keeping a single row per CDR3 protein. Of approximately 190,000 distinct CDR3 sequences detected, around 15% appear once; the ten largest clones hold less than 45%. Separately, the same data were catalogued under a study of T cells expressing NK-cell markers. That investigation notes: Within the sequenced cohort of eight donors, seven exhibited HCMV seropositivity and one was seronegative. Among CD8+ T cells from about 6 donors, dominant NKG2C+ clonotypes accounted for about 1.0-7.0%.

V usage is TRBV20-1 and J usage is TRBJ2-1; D may be TRBD1 (6 bases). The specimen was CD8+ T cells sorted from blood. This clonotype was sampled from a woman younger than 35 in good health. The CDR3 DNA follows: TGCAGTGCTAGAGGGGGTTTCCGGGACACCTCCTACAATGAGCAGTTCTTC. Its translation is CSARGGFRDTSYNEQFF.